What follows describes a single T cell receptor (beta chain). The sample is drawn from a study of blood T cell repertoires in COVID-19. Background on the study: Spain, Italy and the United States supplied samples that represented acute and convalescent COVID-19. PBMCs, B-cell-depleted T cells, or T cells provided the cDNA or gDNA that made up the material.

The germline gives CDR1 MDHEN, CDR2 SYDVKM. The CDR3 has 13 amino acids. Between the trimmed V and J ends, which lost 2 bases and 3 bases, there was a span of 7 bases. Seattle's enrolled individuals joined amid active infection and were then monitored longitudinally. In the authors' methods: Estimation of nucleated cell counts relied on the amplification of reference gene primers. TCRdb's table, derived via immunoSEQ multiplex PCR, lists solely in-frame clones and lacks some. The V and J calls and clone size come from that table; D and trimming were worked out from the DNA. This sample has 150,000 or so clones, with approximately 90% found just once.

V and J are TRBV28 and TRBJ1-1; TRBD1 might be the D (5 bases). The TCR sequence derives from a woman between 65 and 79 years old with COVID-19, enrolled during active disease. The specimen was peripheral blood. The CDR3 region is CASSLDSYTEAFF. The CDR3 DNA follows: TGTGCCAGCAGTTTAGACAGCTACACTGAAGCTTTCTTT.